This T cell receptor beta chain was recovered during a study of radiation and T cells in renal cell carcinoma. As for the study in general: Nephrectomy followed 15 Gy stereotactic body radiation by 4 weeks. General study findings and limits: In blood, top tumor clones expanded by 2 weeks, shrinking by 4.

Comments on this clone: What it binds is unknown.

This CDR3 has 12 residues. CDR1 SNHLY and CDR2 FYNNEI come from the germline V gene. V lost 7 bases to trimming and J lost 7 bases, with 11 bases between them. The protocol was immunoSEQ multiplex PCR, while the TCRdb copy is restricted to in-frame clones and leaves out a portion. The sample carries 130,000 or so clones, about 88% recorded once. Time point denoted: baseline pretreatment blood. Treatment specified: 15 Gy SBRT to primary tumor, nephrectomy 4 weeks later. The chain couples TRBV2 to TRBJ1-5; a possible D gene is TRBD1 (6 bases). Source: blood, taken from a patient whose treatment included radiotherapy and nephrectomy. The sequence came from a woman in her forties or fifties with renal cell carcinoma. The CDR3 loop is CASTKGEQPQHF. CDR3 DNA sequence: TGTGCCAGCACGAAGGGGGAACAGCCCCAGCATTTT.